Sequencing of this T cell receptor (beta chain) was carried out in a study of T cell repertoires in cytomegalovirus infection (dated by TCRdb to the late 2010s). A note on the overall study: The peptide stimulations were aimed at well-studied HLA-B-restricted epitopes as well as recently identified HLA-C-restricted CMV epitopes, whose presentation resists viral immunomodulation. The HLA type of each donor mattered for the analysis, because public TCR beta signatures pointed to carriage of CMV infection along with the matching HLA type. What the work shows at the level of the full study, not this receptor alone: The ex vivo response was dominated by HLA-C-restricted CMV-specific TCR beta clonotypes, which also provided the single most frequent clonotype in two of eight donors. In both this cohort and an independent roughly 350-donor cohort, the cumulative frequency of public TCR beta family members distinguished carriers of CMV infection plus the relevant HLA type.

Interpreted using the paper, the treatment or condition label stands for: in vitro stimulation with specific CMV peptide epitopes to enrich CMV-specific T cells. This clonotype was counted once. Which antigen it targets is not known. Per-base qualities were not stored, and no clone one base away is much larger. One read alone provides weak support. The germline V gene encodes CDR1 SGHRS and CDR2 YFSETQ. The germline V end is reduced by 1 base and the J end by 2 bases; junction bases left unmatched: 1. From its cysteine to its phenylalanine, the CDR3 spans 16 amino acids. This entry keeps only the CDR3 DNA: 48 bases, framed from base 1. Sequencing used an Illumina HiSeq 1500. Using fastp trimming at Q25 and MiXCR clonotype assembly, TCRdb reanalyzed the public sequencing data and kept in-frame beta chains. Every distinct CDR3 protein forms one entry, paired with its most common genes and DNA. For this sample the table gives some 220,000 distinct CDR3 sequences, of which approximately 40% were detected only once. Of the sample, 59% falls within the top ten clones.

The V gene is TRBV5-1 and the J gene is TRBJ2-1; a stretch of 12 junction bases matches TRBD2. Sequencing used CD8+ T cells from cultured PBMCs, obtained from culture after CMV antigen stimulation. This TCR derives from a human donor in good health (CMV status not recorded). Some clones in this sample may be carry-over from other donors' samples. The DNA is as follows: TGCGCCAGCAGCTTGTCTAGCGGGGGGGCCTACAATGAGCAGTTCTTC. Translated, it reads CASSLSSGGAYNEQFF.